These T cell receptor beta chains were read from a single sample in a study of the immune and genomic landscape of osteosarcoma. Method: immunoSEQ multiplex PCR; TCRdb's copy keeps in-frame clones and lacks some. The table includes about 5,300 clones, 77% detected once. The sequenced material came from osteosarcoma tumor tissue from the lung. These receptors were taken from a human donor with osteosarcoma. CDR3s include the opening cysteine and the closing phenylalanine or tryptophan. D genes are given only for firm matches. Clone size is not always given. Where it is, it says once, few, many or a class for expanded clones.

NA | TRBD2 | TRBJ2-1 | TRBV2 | CASRPRSGIDSYNEQFF | TGTGCCAGCAGGCCTCGAAGCGGGATCGACTCCTACAATGAGCAGTTCTTC
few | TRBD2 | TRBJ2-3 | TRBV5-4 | CASSSASGRAWDTQYF | TGTGCCAGCAGCTCTGCTAGCGGGAGGGCCTGGGATACGCAGTATTTT
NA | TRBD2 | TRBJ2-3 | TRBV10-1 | CASSDFAGGSVTDTQYF | TGCGCCAGCAGTGACTTTGCGGGAGGGAGTGTCACAGATACGCAGTATTTT
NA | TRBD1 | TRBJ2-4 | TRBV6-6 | CASRSAGGNIQYF | TGTGCCAGCAGATCCGCAGGGGGAAACATTCAGTACTTC
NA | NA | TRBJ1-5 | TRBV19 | CASSMRMGTWSGQPQHF | TGTGCCAGTAGTATGAGGATGGGAACATGGTCGGGCCAGCCCCAGCATTTT
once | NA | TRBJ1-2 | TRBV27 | CASSLSPLGYGYTF | TGTGCCAGCAGTTTATCTCCGTTGGGCTATGGCTACACCTTC
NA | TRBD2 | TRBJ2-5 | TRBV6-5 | CASRSSGGKTQYF | TGTGCCAGCAGGAGCTCGGGGGGGAAGACCCAGTACTTC
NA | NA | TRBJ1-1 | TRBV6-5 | CASTTNKNTEAFF | TGTGCCAGCACCACAAACAAGAACACTGAAGCTTTCTTT
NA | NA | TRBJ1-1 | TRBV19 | CASRPLGRGDEAFF | TGTGCCAGTAGGCCCCTTGGCAGGGGAGATGAAGCTTTCTTT
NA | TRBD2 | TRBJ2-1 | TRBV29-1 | CSVATSGRGGVGEQFF | TGCAGCGTTGCGACTAGCGGGAGAGGAGGGGTTGGGGAGCAGTTCTTC
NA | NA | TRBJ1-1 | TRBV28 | CASSPPDGSTIEAFF | TGTGCCAGCAGTCCCCCGGACGGGTCGACGATTGAAGCTTTCTTT
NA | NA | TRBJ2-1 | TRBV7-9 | CASSLAPRAGVYEQFF | TGTGCCAGCAGCTTAGCGCCCCGGGCAGGGGTTTATGAGCAGTTCTTC
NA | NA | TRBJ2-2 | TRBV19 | CASSFPGTAHGGELFF | TGTGCCAGTAGTTTCCCCGGGACTGCCCATGGCGGGGAGCTGTTTTTT
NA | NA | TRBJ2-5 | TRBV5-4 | CASSFLSGEDQETQYF | TGTGCCAGCAGCTTTTTAAGTGGAGAGGACCAAGAGACCCAGTACTTC
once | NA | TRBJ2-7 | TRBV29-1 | CSTPLREPYEQYF | TGCAGTACCCCCCTAAGAGAGCCCTACGAGCAGTACTTC
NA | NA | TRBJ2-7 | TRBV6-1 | CASSANRATTYEQYF | TGTGCCAGCAGTGCCAACAGGGCGACGACCTACGAGCAGTACTTC
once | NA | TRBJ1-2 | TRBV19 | CASSNQGLEGYTF | TGTGCCAGTAGTAACCAGGGTTTAGAAGGCTACACCTTC
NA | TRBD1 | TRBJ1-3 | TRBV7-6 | CASSERDRAVSGNTIYF | TGTGCCAGCAGCGAAAGGGACAGAGCTGTCTCTGGAAACACCATATATTTT
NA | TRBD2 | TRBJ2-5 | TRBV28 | CASSLLAKSGRPETQYF | TGTGCCAGCAGCCTTTTAGCGAAGAGCGGGAGACCCGAGACCCAGTACTTC
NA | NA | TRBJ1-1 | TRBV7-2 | CASSYTSTVNTEAFF | TGTGCCAGCAGCTACACCTCGACGGTGAACACTGAAGCTTTCTTT
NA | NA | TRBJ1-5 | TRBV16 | CASSQWVGDSNQPQHF | TGTGCCAGCAGCCAATGGGTAGGGGATAGCAATCAGCCCCAGCATTTT
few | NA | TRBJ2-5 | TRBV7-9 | CASSRVGQSAGGETQYF | TGTGCCAGCAGCCGGGTTGGCCAAAGCGCTGGGGGAGAGACCCAGTACTTC
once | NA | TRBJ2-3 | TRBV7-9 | CASSGRGRTQYF | TGTGCCAGCAGCGGAAGAGGCCGTACGCAGTATTTT
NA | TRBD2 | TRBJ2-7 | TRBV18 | CASSPRTSGTLEQYF | TGTGCCAGCTCACCACGGACTAGCGGGACCCTCGAGCAGTACTTC
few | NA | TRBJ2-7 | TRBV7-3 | CASSPGGAGNYEQYF | TGTGCCAGCAGCCCTGGTGGGGCGGGGAACTACGAGCAGTACTTC
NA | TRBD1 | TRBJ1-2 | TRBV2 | CASSGQGANYGYTF | TGTGCCAGCAGTGGACAGGGGGCTAACTATGGCTACACCTTC
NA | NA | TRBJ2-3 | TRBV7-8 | CASSFRDRTDTQYF | TGTGCCAGCAGCTTCAGAGACCGGACAGATACGCAGTATTTT
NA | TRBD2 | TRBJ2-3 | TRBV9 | CASSVAGAGGFTDTQYF | TGTGCCAGCAGCGTAGCTGGTGCGGGAGGATTCACAGATACGCAGTATTTT
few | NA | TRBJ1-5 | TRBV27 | CASSFGVNRNQPQHF | TGTGCCAGCAGTTTTGGGGTGAATCGCAATCAGCCCCAGCATTTT
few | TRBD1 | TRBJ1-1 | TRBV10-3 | CAISETGANTEAFF | TGTGCCATCAGCGAGACAGGGGCGAACACTGAAGCTTTCTTT
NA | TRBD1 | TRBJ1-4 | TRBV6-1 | CASSLGQINEKLFF | TGTGCCAGCAGCCTGGGACAGATAAATGAAAAACTGTTTTTT
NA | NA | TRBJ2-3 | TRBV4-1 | CASSQGIGGSTDTQYF | TGCGCCAGCAGCCAAGGAATTGGAGGGAGCACAGATACGCAGTATTTT
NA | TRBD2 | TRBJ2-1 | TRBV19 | CASINRASGRGYNEQFF | TGTGCCAGTATAAATCGGGCTAGCGGGAGGGGTTACAATGAGCAGTTCTTC
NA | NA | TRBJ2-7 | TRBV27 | CASSLKYSSYEQYF | TGTGCCAGCAGTTTGAAGTACAGCTCCTACGAGCAGTACTTC
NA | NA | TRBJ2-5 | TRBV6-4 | CASDQETQYF | TGTGCCAGCGATCAAGAGACCCAGTACTTC
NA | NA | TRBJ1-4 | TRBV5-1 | CASSDTGSTNEKLFF | TGCGCCAGCAGCGACACAGGTTCAACTAATGAAAAACTGTTTTTT
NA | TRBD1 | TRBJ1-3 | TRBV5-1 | CASSLGQGSLGNTIYF | TGCGCCAGCAGCTTAGGACAGGGCTCTCTCGGAAACACCATATATTTT
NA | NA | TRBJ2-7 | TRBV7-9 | CASSLVGRKWGYEQYF | TGTGCCAGCAGCTTAGTTGGCCGGAAGTGGGGCTACGAGCAGTACTTC
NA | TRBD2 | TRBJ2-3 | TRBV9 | CASSRRLAGGPTDTQYF | TGTGCCAGCAGCCGGCGACTAGCGGGAGGGCCCACAGATACGCAGTATTTT
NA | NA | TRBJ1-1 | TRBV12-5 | CASGLAGLGAFF | TGTGCTAGTGGTTTGGCCGGACTGGGAGCTTTCTTT
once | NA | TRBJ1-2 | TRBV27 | CASSLSFGQPYGYTF | TGTGCCAGCAGTTTATCATTCGGACAGCCCTATGGCTACACCTTC
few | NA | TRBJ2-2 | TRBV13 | CASSSGGLDTGELFF | TGTGCCAGCAGCTCAGGGGGGCTCGACACCGGGGAGCTGTTTTTT
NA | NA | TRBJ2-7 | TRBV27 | CASSSLRDKRGSEQYF | TGTGCCAGCAGTTCTCTCCGGGACAAACGGGGCTCCGAGCAGTACTTC
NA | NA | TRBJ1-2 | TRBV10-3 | CAISEDPTGKAYGYTF | TGTGCCATCAGTGAGGACCCGACAGGCAAGGCCTATGGCTACACCTTC
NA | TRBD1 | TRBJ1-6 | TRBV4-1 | CASSQVDRGNSPLHF | TGCGCCAGCAGCCAAGTTGACAGGGGCAATTCACCCCTCCACTTT
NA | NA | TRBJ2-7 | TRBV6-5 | CATAGGVRHEQYF | TGTGCCACCGCTGGAGGAGTTCGCCACGAGCAGTACTTC
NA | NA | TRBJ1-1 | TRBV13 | CASSNRVTEAFF | TGTGCCAGCAGCAACAGGGTGACTGAAGCTTTCTTT
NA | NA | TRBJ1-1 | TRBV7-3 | CASSLNTGFVAFF | TGTGCCAGCAGCCTAAACACAGGGTTCGTGGCTTTCTTT
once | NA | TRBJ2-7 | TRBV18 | CASSPPEGFYEQYF | TGTGCCAGCTCTCCCCCCGAGGGGTTCTACGAGCAGTACTTC
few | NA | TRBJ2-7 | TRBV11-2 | CASSLDGSLDEQYF | TGTGCCAGCAGCTTAGACGGGAGCCTTGACGAGCAGTACTTC
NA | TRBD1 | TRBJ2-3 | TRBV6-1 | CASSEVTGASDTQYF | TGTGCCAGCAGTGAAGTAACAGGGGCTTCGGATACGCAGTATTTT
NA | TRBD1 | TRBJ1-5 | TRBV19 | CASARGLVSQPQHF | TGTGCCAGTGCCAGGGGGCTGGTAAGTCAGCCCCAGCATTTT
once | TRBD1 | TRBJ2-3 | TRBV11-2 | CASSLDLRAGGITDTQYF | TGTGCCAGCAGCTTAGATCTCCGGGCAGGGGGAATCACAGATACGCAGTATTTT
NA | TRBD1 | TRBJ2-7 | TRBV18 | CASSRSGTGNGNEQYF | TGTGCCAGCTCACGATCCGGGACAGGAAATGGCAACGAGCAGTACTTC
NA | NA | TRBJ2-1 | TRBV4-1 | CASSQDGSTLDEQFF | TGCGCCAGCAGCCAAGATGGCTCAACCCTCGATGAGCAGTTCTTC
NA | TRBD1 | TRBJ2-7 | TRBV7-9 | CASSSPTRTGGEQYF | TGTGCCAGCAGCTCCCCAACTCGGACAGGGGGCGAGCAGTACTTC
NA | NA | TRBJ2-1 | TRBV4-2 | CASSQEQGPTEQFF | TGTGCCAGCAGCCAAGAGCAGGGCCCGACTGAGCAGTTCTTC
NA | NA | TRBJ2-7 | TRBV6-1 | CASSEFWYEQYF | TGTGCCAGCAGTGAATTTTGGTACGAGCAGTACTTC